This T cell receptor beta chain was sequenced for a study of control samples from healthy donors and cancer patients. The CDR3 contains 16 residues. The germline V gene has CDR1 MGHRA and CDR2 YSYEKL. V was pared by 1 base and J by 1 base, with 5 bases of the junction left unmatched. The data were produced by immunoSEQ multiplex PCR, yet TCRdb's version contains in-frame clones alone and is incomplete. The table lists over 100,000 clones, just under 95% of them singletons. What was sequenced was blood. V and J are TRBV4-1 and TRBJ2-5; 8 nucleotides align to TRBD2. The TCR sequence derives from a man aged 18 to 29 in good health. The CDR3 loop reads CASSQVAGGRQETQYF. The CDR3 DNA follows: TGCGCCAGCAGCCAAGTCGCGGGGGGCCGCCAAGAGACCCAGTACTTC.